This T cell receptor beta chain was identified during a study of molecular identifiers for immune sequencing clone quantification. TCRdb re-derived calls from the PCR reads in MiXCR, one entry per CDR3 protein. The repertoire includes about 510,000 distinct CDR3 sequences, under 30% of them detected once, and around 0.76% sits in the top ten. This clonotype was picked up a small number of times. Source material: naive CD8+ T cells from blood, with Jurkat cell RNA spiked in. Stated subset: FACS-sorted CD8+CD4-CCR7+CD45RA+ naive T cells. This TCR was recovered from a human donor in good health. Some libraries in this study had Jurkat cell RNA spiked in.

In DNA form, the CDR3 reads TGTGCCAGCAGCGTAGAGAAAGCGGTTCCCTACAATGAGCAGTTCTTC. Amino acid sequence: CASSVEKAVPYNEQFF. The chain carries TRBV9 and TRBJ2-1; D might be TRBD2 (5 bases). Trimming removed 0 bases at V and 2 bases at J, with 12 bases between. The CDR3 consists of 16 residues. The germline gives CDR1 SGDLS, CDR2 YYNGEE.